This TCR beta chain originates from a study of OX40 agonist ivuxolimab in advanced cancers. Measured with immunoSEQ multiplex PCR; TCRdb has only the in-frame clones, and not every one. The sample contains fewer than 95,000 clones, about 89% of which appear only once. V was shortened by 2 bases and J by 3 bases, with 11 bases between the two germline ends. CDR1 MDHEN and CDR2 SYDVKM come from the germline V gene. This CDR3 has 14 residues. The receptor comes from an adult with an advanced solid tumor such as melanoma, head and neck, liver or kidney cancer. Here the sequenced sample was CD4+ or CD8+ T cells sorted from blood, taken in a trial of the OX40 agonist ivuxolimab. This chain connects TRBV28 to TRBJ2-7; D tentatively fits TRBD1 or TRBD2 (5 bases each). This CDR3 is CASSLRGTLYEQYF. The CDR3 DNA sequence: TGTGCCAGCAGTTTAAGAGGGACCCTCTACGAGCAGTACTTC.